This T cell receptor beta chain was identified in a study of blood T cell repertoires in COVID-19. The V end lost 0 bases, the J end lost 7 bases, and 10 bases lay between the germline ends. CDR1 is KGHSH and CDR2 is LQKENI in the germline V gene. The CDR3 consists of 15 residues. TCRdb keeps only in-frame clones here, not all; method: immunoSEQ multiplex PCR. The data hold nearly 100,000 clones, with approximately 82% observed a single time. This sequence was found in a man between 65 and 85 years old with acute or convalescent COVID-19. This chain uses TRBV18 with TRBJ1-6, with D possibly being TRBD1 (5 bases). The sample consisted of peripheral blood. Here the CDR3 reads CASSPPAGRNSPLHF. For the CDR3, the DNA is TGTGCCAGCTCACCACCTGCAGGGAGGAATTCACCCCTCCACTTT.